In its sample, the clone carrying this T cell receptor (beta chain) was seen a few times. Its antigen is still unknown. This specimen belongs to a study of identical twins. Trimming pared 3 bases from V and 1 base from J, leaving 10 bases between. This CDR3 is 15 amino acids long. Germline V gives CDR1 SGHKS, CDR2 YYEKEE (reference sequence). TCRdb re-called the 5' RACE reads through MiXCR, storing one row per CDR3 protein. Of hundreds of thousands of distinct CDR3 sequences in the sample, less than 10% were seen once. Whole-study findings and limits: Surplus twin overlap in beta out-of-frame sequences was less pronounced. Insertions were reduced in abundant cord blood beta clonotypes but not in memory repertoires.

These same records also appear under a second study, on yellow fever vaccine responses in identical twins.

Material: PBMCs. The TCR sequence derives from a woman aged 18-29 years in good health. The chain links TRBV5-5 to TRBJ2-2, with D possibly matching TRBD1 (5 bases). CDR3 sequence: CASSSDNVNTGELFF. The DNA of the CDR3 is TGTGCCAGCAGCTCGGACAATGTGAACACCGGGGAGCTGTTTTTT.